Listed here are 17 T cell receptor beta chains from one sample, sequenced in a study of blood T cell repertoires in COVID-19. Here immunoSEQ multiplex PCR was the method, and the copy in TCRdb shows in-frame clones only, minus some. The table lists around 70,000 clones, roughly 90% of them singletons. The material sequenced was peripheral blood. The receptors here all came from a human donor in a cohort sampled during active COVID-19.

V usage is TRBV7-3 and J usage is TRBJ2-2, with 7 bases matching TRBD2. The ends lost 5 bases at V and 5 bases at J; junction bases unmatched: 5. Germline V gene sequence: CDR1 SGHTA, CDR2 FQGTGA. This CDR3 is 14 amino acids long. Written as DNA, the CDR3 is TGTGCCAGCAGCCCATCTAGCGGAACCGGGGAGCTGTTTTTT. Translating it yields CASSPSSGTGELFF. The full variable domain, completed using reference TRBV7-3 and TRBJ2-2, is GAGVSQTPSNKVTEKGKYVELRCDPISGHTALYWYRQSLGQGPEFLIYFQGTGAADDSGLPNDRFFAVRPEGSVSTLKIQRTERGDSAVYLCASSPSSGTGELFFGEGSRLTVL.

The chain recombines TRBV2 with TRBJ1-2, with 7 bases matching TRBD1. This CDR3 comprises 17 residues. V was clipped by 5 bases and J by 4 bases; unmatched bases: 16. CDR1 is SNHLY and CDR2 is FYNNEI in the germline V gene. CDR3 coding DNA: TGTGCCAGCAGTCAAACTAACTACAGGGGATCCGTCTATGGCTACACCTTC. Its translation is CASSQTNYRGSVYGYTF.

The chain is built from TRBV28 and TRBJ2-7; no firm D call. CDR3 size: 14 residues. Germline assignment: CDR1 MDHEN and CDR2 SYDVKM. The V end lost 2 bases, the J end lost 9 bases, and 17 bases lay between the germline ends. This CDR3 is CASSLTFSGSGQYF. CDR3 in DNA: TGTGCCAGCAGTTTAACCTTTTCTGGGTCGGGGCAGTACTTC.

The chain has TRBV12-3 or TRBV12-4 and TRBJ2-5, with D maybe TRBD2 (7 bases). The CDR3 is 13 amino acids. Trimming removed 4 bases at V and 5 bases at J, with 11 bases between. This chain's CDR3 is CASSSGGGETQYF. The DNA of the CDR3 is TGTGCCAGCAGTTCGGGGGGCGGGGAGACCCAGTACTTC.

The chain uses TRBV20-1 and TRBJ1-2; possibly TRBD1 for D (6 bases). This CDR3 contains 13 residues. Trimming removed 3 bases at V and 4 bases at J, with 12 bases between. CDR1 and CDR2 (germline): DFQATT, SNEGSKA (reference sequence). Written as DNA, the CDR3 is TGCAGTGCTAGTGCAGGGGAGGGCTATGGCTACACCTTC. Protein sequence: CSASAGEGYGYTF.

This sequence joins TRBV14 and TRBJ1-5; tentative D call: TRBD1 (6 bases). Trimming took off 0 bases at V and 2 bases at J, with 14 bases between the two ends. The germline V gene encodes CDR1 SGHDN and CDR2 FVKESK. CDR3 size: 17 residues. CDR3 sequence reads: CASSQDLVGGGNQPQHF. In DNA form, the CDR3 reads TGTGCCAGCAGCCAAGATCTGGTAGGGGGGGGCAATCAGCCCCAGCATTTT.

This chain joins TRBV24-1 and TRBJ2-1; the match to TRBD2 covers 15 bases. The CDR3 spans 16 residues. Per germline, CDR1 KGHDR and CDR2 SFDVKD. With V trimmed by 3 bases and J by 6 bases, 2 bases remained unmatched. CDR3 bases: TGTGCCACCAGTGATCCGGGACTAGCGGGAGGCAATGAGCAGTTCTTC. Amino acid sequence: CATSDPGLAGGNEQFF.

The chain links TRBV9 to TRBJ2-1; maybe TRBD2 (5 bases). The germline V gene encodes CDR1 SGDLS and CDR2 YYNGEE. The CDR3 consists of 15 residues. V was shortened by 0 bases and J by 6 bases, with 13 bases between the two germline ends. CDR3 amino acids: CASSVGVSEGNEQFF. The DNA of the CDR3 is TGTGCCAGCAGCGTAGGTGTTAGCGAGGGCAATGAGCAGTTCTTC.

The chain couples TRBV5-1 to TRBJ2-1; TRBD1 is a possible D gene (7 bases). Per the germline V gene, CDR1 is SGHRS and CDR2 is YFSETQ. Deletions cut 1 base from V and 5 bases from J, with 16 bases between. The CDR3 covers 16 residues. The DNA for the CDR3 is TGCGCCAGCAGCTTGTACGCGGAGGGGGCCCACAATGAGCAGTTCTTC. Its protein product is CASSLYAEGAHNEQFF.

This sequence joins TRBV5-8 and TRBJ1-6; 9 bases fit TRBD1. The CDR3 is made up of 16 amino acids. CDR1 SGHTS and CDR2 YDEGEE come from the germline V gene. J gave up 9 bases and V 0 bases, and 7 bases lay outside the gene matches. CDR3 in DNA: TGTGCCAGCAGCTTGGATGTGGGACAGGGAGGTTCACCCCTCCACTTT. The encoded protein is CASSLDVGQGGSPLHF.

In its sample, this clone is medium-sized. V gene TRBV6-2 or TRBV6-3 combines with J gene TRBJ2-1, with D possibly matching TRBD1 (6 bases). This CDR3 is built from 21 residues. V was cut by 6 bases and J by 0 bases, with 30 bases left in between. Looked up from germline, CDR1 is MNHEY and CDR2 is SVGEGT. This CDR3 reads CASSKIADKIDRLSSYNEQFF. As DNA, the CDR3 is TGTGCCAGCAGCAAAATCGCCGACAAGATTGACAGGCTGAGCTCCTACAATGAGCAGTTCTTC.

This CDR3 is CASSFLALETQYF. In DNA, the CDR3 is TGTGCCAGCAGCTTCCTAGCGCTGGAGACCCAGTACTTC. The chain recombines TRBV7-6 with TRBJ2-5; perhaps TRBD2 as D (6 bases). Deletions cut 3 bases from V and 5 bases from J, with 10 bases between. This CDR3 is built from 13 residues. Germline V CDR1 and CDR2: SGHVS, FNYEAQ.

The J gene is TRBJ2-7, the V gene TRBV6-5; 7 bases map to TRBD1. Trimming took 6 bases from V and 6 from J; bases not matched to a gene: 11. Germline V gives CDR1 MNHEY, CDR2 SVGAGI. This CDR3 contains 14 residues. CDR3 residues: CASSQIRRQGEQYF. CDR3 nucleotides: TGTGCCAGCAGCCAGATTCGTCGACAGGGCGAGCAGTACTTC.

V is TRBV5-1 and J is TRBJ2-5, with D perhaps TRBD2 (5 bases). Germline-derived CDR1 and CDR2 are SGHRS and YFSETQ. The CDR3 contains 14 residues. V was pared by 6 bases and J by 2 bases, with 14 bases between. In nucleotides, the CDR3 is TGCGCCAGCAACCCAATCCCGGGGCAAGAGACCCAGTACTTC. Its translation: CASNPIPGQETQYF. Using reference TRBV5-1 and TRBJ2-5 for the parts outside the CDR3, the full variable domain is KAGVTQTPRYLIKTRGQQVTLSCSPISGHRSVSWYQQTPGQGLQFLFEYFSETQRNKGNFPGRFSGRQFSNSRSEMNVSTLELGDSALYLCASNPIPGQETQYFGPGTRLLVL.

V usage is TRBV4-2 and J usage is TRBJ2-3, with TRBD2 identical over 9 bases. This CDR3 has 15 residues. Unmatched junction bases numbered 5, after V lost 0 bases and J lost 7 bases. Germline V CDR1 and CDR2: LGHNA, YNFKEQ. CDR3 sequence: CASSQDGTSRNTQYF. CDR3 bases: TGTGCCAGCAGCCAAGACGGGACTAGCCGAAATACGCAGTATTTT.

The chain employs TRBV28 and TRBJ1-5; D uncertain. Trimming removed 5 bases at V and 7 bases at J, with 9 bases between. CDR1 is MDHEN and CDR2 is SYDVKM in the germline V gene. The length of the CDR3 is 12 residues. CDR3: CASSPLRQPQHF. As DNA, the CDR3 is TGTGCCAGCAGTCCTTTGCGACAGCCCCAGCATTTT.

This chain links TRBV30 with TRBJ2-5; TRBD2 matches 7 bases. V lost 0 bases to trimming and J lost 5 bases; unmatched junction nucleotides: 3. Per germline, CDR1 GTSNPN and CDR2 SVGIG (reference sequence). The CDR3 is made up of 13 amino acids. The CDR3 spells CAWSVGGSETQYF. DNA of the CDR3: TGTGCCTGGAGTGTAGGCGGGAGTGAGACCCAGTACTTC.